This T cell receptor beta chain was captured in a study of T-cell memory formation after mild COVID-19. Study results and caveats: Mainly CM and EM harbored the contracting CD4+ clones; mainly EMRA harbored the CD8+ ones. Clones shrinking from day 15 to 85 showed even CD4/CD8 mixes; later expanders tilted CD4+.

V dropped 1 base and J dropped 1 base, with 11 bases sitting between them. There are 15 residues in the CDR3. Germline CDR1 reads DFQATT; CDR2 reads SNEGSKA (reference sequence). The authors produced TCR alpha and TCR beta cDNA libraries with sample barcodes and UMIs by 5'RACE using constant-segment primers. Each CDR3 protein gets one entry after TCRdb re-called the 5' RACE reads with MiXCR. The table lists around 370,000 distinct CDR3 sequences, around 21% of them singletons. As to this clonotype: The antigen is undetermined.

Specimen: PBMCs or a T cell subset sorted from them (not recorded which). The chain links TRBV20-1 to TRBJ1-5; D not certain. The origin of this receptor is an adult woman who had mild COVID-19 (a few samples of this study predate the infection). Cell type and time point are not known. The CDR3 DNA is TGCAGTGCTAGAGTCTCTAGGGCAAGCAATCAGCCCCAGCATTTT. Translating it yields CSARVSRASNQPQHF.